This TCR beta chain appears in the sequencing data of a study of T cell responses to AZD1222 COVID-19 vaccine. The protocol was immunoSEQ multiplex PCR, while the TCRdb copy is restricted to in-frame clones and leaves out a portion. The sample yields over 100,000 clones, about 89% seen once. Concerning this clone: Its antigen remains unknown.

In germline, CDR1 is SGHTA, CDR2 FQGNSA. This CDR3 is built from 16 residues. J was trimmed by 5 bases and V by 2 bases; bases with no gene match: 6. Study-level findings and limits: White British ancestry dominated among donors, who included more females, and clonal diversity was possibly underestimated.

This material consisted of peripheral blood, taken on day 0 of AZD1222 vaccination. This receptor was taken from an adult in good health. This chain links TRBV7-2 with TRBJ2-7, with 13 nucleotides matching TRBD2. DNA for the CDR3: TGTGCCAGCAGCTTAAAAACTAGCGGGGGGGCAGACGAGCAGTACTTC. It specifies CASSLKTSGGADEQYF.